A single sample is the source of the 8 T cell receptor beta chains below, sequenced in a study of cytotoxic CD8 clonotypes in ibrutinib-treated CLL. Clones were sequenced by immunoSEQ multiplex PCR, and TCRdb holds only the in-frame ones, with some missing. The table lists 80,000 to 95,000 clones, roughly three quarters of them singletons. This specimen consisted of PBMCs, obtained after 12 months of ibrutinib treatment. Receptors originate from a human donor with chronic lymphocytic leukemia.

This clone occurred once. The CDR3 sequence: CASTPGQTNTEAFF. The CDR3 DNA sequence: TGTGCCAGCACCCCGGGCCAAACAAACACTGAAGCTTTCTTT. J is TRBJ1-1 and V is TRBV11-2; no firm D call. The CDR3 has 14 residues. Germline lookup yields CDR1 SGHAT and CDR2 FQNNGV. Deletions cut 7 bases from V and 2 bases from J, with 14 bases between.

J is TRBJ2-5 and V is TRBV29-1, with 7 bases fitting TRBD2. The V and J ends lost 4 bases and 1 base, in that order; junction bases with no gene match: 3. Germline V CDR1 and CDR2: SQVTM, ANQGSEA. This CDR3 has 13 amino acids. CDR3 bases: TGCAGCGTTGCCGGGACTACCCAAGAGACCCAGTACTTC. Amino acid sequence: CSVAGTTQETQYF.

The CDR3 loop reads CAISEVGGPLGTGELFF. The CDR3, as DNA: TGTGCCATCAGTGAGGTGGGGGGGCCCCTGGGCACCGGGGAGCTGTTTTTT. This chain links TRBV10-3 with TRBJ2-2, with D tentatively TRBD2 (7 bases). This CDR3 comprises 17 residues. CDR1 is ENHRY and CDR2 is SYGVKD in the germline V gene. V shed 2 bases and J shed 4 bases, with 17 bases lying between them.

The chain is built from TRBV6-6 and TRBJ1-2; D ambiguous. Germline assignment: CDR1 MNHNY and CDR2 SVGAGI (reference sequence). This CDR3 has 15 residues. Trimming removed 6 bases at V and 4 bases at J, with 18 bases between. The CDR3 DNA follows: TGTGCCAGCAGCCGTGACCGTACCTCGGGCTATGGCTACACCTTC. Protein product: CASSRDRTSGYGYTF.

The chain couples TRBV6-1 to TRBJ2-5; D unresolved. Germline CDR1 reads MNHNS; CDR2 reads SASEGT. CDR3 length: 14 amino acids. Trimming shortened V by 5 bases and J by 5 bases, and 15 bases separated the two germline ends. CDR3 coding DNA: TGTGCCAGCAGTCCCCCGGGCGGCTGGGAGACCCAGTACTTC. Translating gives CASSPPGGWETQYF.

This clone has just one count. The V call is TRBV7-2, the J call TRBJ1-5; unclear D gene. V was clipped by 1 base and J by 0 bases, with 1 base between them. This CDR3 is built from 13 residues. In germline, CDR1 is SGHTA, CDR2 FQGNSA. This CDR3 is CASSLDSNQPQHF. In DNA, the CDR3 is TGTGCCAGCAGCTTAGATAGCAATCAGCCCCAGCATTTT.

This clone was counted once. The rearrangement links TRBV7-3 to TRBJ2-2; TRBD1 is a possible D gene (6 bases). Germline lookup yields CDR1 SGHTA and CDR2 FQGTGA. The CDR3 extends over 15 amino acids. Trimming stripped 5 bases from V and 5 bases from J, with 15 bases between. CDR3 coding DNA: TGTGCCAGCAGCCGGCTGGGGGCGCGGACCGGGGAGCTGTTTTTT. It specifies CASSRLGARTGELFF.

In this sample, this clone turned up a few times. The chain employs TRBV4-2 and TRBJ1-1, with a possible D match to TRBD1 (6 bases). The CDR3 runs to 14 residues. V lost 1 base, J lost 3 bases, and 9 bases lay in between. Germline CDR1 and CDR2: LGHNA and YNFKEQ. As DNA, the CDR3 is TGTGCCAGCAGCCAAGGGGGGCTGGACACTGAAGCTTTCTTT. Translation: CASSQGGLDTEAFF.